This is a list of T cell receptor beta chains from one sample in a study of blood T cell repertoires in COVID-19. The method was immunoSEQ multiplex PCR; TCRdb's version includes in-frame clones alone and lacks a portion of them. There are 55,000 to 75,000 clones in the sample; 73% occur only once, and more than 20% lies in the top ten. Sequenced material: peripheral blood. These receptors came from a man in his sixties with acute or convalescent COVID-19. Both conserved end residues are part of each CDR3. The D gene is left open where the match is weak. Rows may omit the clone size; those that give it use once, few, many or a size class.

abundance | len | j_gene | d_gene | v_gene | CDR3nt | CDR3aa
. | 15 | TRBJ1-2 | TRBD1 | TRBV18 | TGTGCCAGCTCAGGCCGGGACAGGGGTTTCGATGGCTACACCTTC | CASSGRDRGFDGYTF
. | 14 | TRBJ2-6 | . | TRBV5-4 | TGTGCCAGCAGCGGAACGGGAGGGGCCAACGTCCTGACTTTC | CASSGTGGANVLTF
. | 15 | TRBJ1-3 | TRBD1 | TRBV5-4 | TGTGCCAGCAGCTTGAGCACAGGGGCTGGAAACACCATATATTTT | CASSLSTGAGNTIYF
. | 14 | TRBJ2-6 | . | TRBV18 | TGTGCCAGCTCTCCCGTATCTGGGGCCAACGTCCTGACTTTC | CASSPVSGANVLTF
. | 16 | TRBJ2-7 | TRBD1 | TRBV6-1 | TGTGCCAGCAGTGCCCCCACAGGGGCCGGTTACTACGAGCAGTACTTC | CASSAPTGAGYYEQYF
once | 12 | TRBJ2-5 | . | TRBV7-9 | TGTGCCAGCAGACTGACAGGAGAGACCCAGTACTTC | CASRLTGETQYF
. | 15 | TRBJ2-1 | TRBD2 | TRBV6-5 | TGTGCCAGCAGGACCGGGACTAGGGACTCTACGGGGCAGTTCTTC | CASRTGTRDSTGQFF
. | 16 | TRBJ1-2 | . | TRBV20-1 | TGCAGTGCTAGTCTACAGGCAGCGATTCGAAACTATGGCTACACCTTC | CSASLQAAIRNYGYTF
few | 15 | TRBJ1-3 | . | TRBV12-5 | TGTGCTAGTGGTCCCGGACTTCCCTCTGGAAACACCATATATTTT | CASGPGLPSGNTIYF
. | 11 | TRBJ1-1 | TRBD1 | TRBV12-3/TRBV12-4 | TGTGCCAGCAGTGACAGGGTTGAAGCTTTCTTT | CASSDRVEAFF
once | 14 | TRBJ1-4 | . | TRBV27 | TGTGCCAGCAGCCGATATACGGACAGTGAAAAACTGTTTTTT | CASSRYTDSEKLFF
. | 15 | TRBJ1-4 | . | TRBV3-1/TRBV3-2 | TGTGCCAGCAGCGAAAGGGAGCCGGCTAATGAAAAACTGTTTTTT | CASSEREPANEKLFF
. | 16 | TRBJ1-2 | . | TRBV5-1 | TGCGCCAGCAGCTTGGCCGCGACCCGGGGTAGTGGGGGCTACACCTTC | CASSLAATRGSGGYTF
once | 16 | TRBJ2-3 | TRBD2 | TRBV15 | TGTGCCACCAGCAAGCGGGAAGCTCTAGGTGGAGATACGCAGTATTTT | CATSKREALGGDTQYF
. | 19 | TRBJ2-1 | TRBD2 | TRBV24-1 | TGTGCCACCAGTGATTACAACACCGGGACTAGCTTGGGCTACAATGAGCAGTTCTTC | CATSDYNTGTSLGYNEQFF
. | 15 | TRBJ2-1 | TRBD2 | TRBV7-2 | TGTGCCAGCAGACAAACTAGCGGGAGCTACAATGAGCAGTTCTTC | CASRQTSGSYNEQFF
. | 16 | TRBJ2-3 | . | TRBV6-4 | TGTGCCAGCAGTGACGAATCGGGATCAGGCACAGATACGCAGTATTTT | CASSDESGSGTDTQYF
. | 16 | TRBJ1-1 | TRBD1 | TRBV10-3 | TGTGCCATCAGTGACACCTCGGGACAGGGATACACTGAAGCTTTCTTT | CAISDTSGQGYTEAFF
. | 17 | TRBJ2-7 | TRBD2 | TRBV9 | TGTGCCAGCAGCGTAGGGGTAGCGGGAGGGGGGGCGATCGAGCAGTACTTC | CASSVGVAGGGAIEQYF
. | 13 | TRBJ2-3 | . | TRBV5-1 | TGCGCCAGCAGCCTTAGGGGGTCAGATACGCAGTATTTT | CASSLRGSDTQYF
. | 13 | TRBJ2-7 | TRBD1 | TRBV7-8 | TGTGCCAGCAGCCGGGACAGGGGCTACGAGCAGTACTTC | CASSRDRGYEQYF
. | 19 | TRBJ1-1 | TRBD1 | TRBV6-6 | TGTGCCAGCAGTCCACCCCGAAGGGGACAGGGGGCGCGGGCCCCTGAAGCTTTCTTT | CASSPPRRGQGARAPEAFF
. | 15 | TRBJ2-5 | TRBD1 | TRBV24-1 | TGTGCCACCAGTGATTTGAACAGGGGAAAAGAGACCCAGTACTTC | CATSDLNRGKETQYF
few | 13 | TRBJ2-2 | . | TRBV7-3 | TGTGCCAGCAGCGGGACTTCCACCGGGGAGCTGTTTTTT | CASSGTSTGELFF
once | 15 | TRBJ1-4 | TRBD1 | TRBV27 | TGTGCCAGCAGTTTGACAGGGGGTGAAAATGAAAAACTGTTTTTT | CASSLTGGENEKLFF
. | 12 | TRBJ2-5 | . | TRBV19 | TGTGCCAGTAGGGAGGGGGCAGAGACCCAGTACTTC | CASREGAETQYF
. | 12 | TRBJ1-5 | . | TRBV12-3/TRBV12-4 | TGTGCCAGCAGTTTTTCTAGTCAGCCCCAGCATTTT | CASSFSSQPQHF
few | 13 | TRBJ1-3 | . | TRBV2 | TGTGCCAGCATTCGGGGTGCTGGAAACACCATATATTTT | CASIRGAGNTIYF
. | 14 | TRBJ2-4 | . | TRBV7-9 | TGTGCCAGCACCCAAACAGGGACCAAAAACATTCAGTACTTC | CASTQTGTKNIQYF
. | 16 | TRBJ1-2 | . | TRBV6-1 | TGTGCCAGCAGTGAAGCGAGGGGGGGCGAGAGCTATGGCTACACCTTC | CASSEARGGESYGYTF
. | 12 | TRBJ1-2 | . | TRBV5-4 | TGTGCCAGCAGCGACAATCAGCGGGGCTACACCTTC | CASSDNQRGYTF
. | 18 | TRBJ1-5 | TRBD1 | TRBV9 | TGTGCCAGCAGCGTAGGAGGCCAGGGGGCGAGAGGCAATCAGCCCCAGCATTTT | CASSVGGQGARGNQPQHF
. | 17 | TRBJ1-1 | . | TRBV28 | TGTGCCAGCAGTTTAACCGTTGGGGGCTCCTTGAACACTGAAGCTTTCTTT | CASSLTVGGSLNTEAFF
. | 14 | TRBJ2-6 | . | TRBV30 | TGTGCCTTGCCATCCGGGGCTGGGGCCAACGTCCTGACTTTC | CALPSGAGANVLTF
. | 15 | TRBJ1-1 | . | TRBV6-1 | TGTGCCAGCAGTGAATGGTTAGGAGTGAACACTGAAGCTTTCTTT | CASSEWLGVNTEAFF
many | 17 | TRBJ2-2 | TRBD2 | TRBV7-3 | TGTGCCAGCAGCAGGGGACTAGCGGTCGCGAACACCGGGGAGCTGTTTTTT | CASSRGLAVANTGELFF
. | 16 | TRBJ2-1 | TRBD1 | TRBV20-1 | TGCAGTGCTAATGAAGGACAGGGGGCGCTTCAGGGTGAGCAGTTCTTC | CSANEGQGALQGEQFF
. | 14 | TRBJ2-2 | . | TRBV6-6 | TGTGCCAGCAGTTACATTTCCGGGACCGGGGAGCTGTTTTTT | CASSYISGTGELFF
few | 13 | TRBJ1-5 | . | TRBV12-5 | TGTGCTAGTGGTGGGCCATTGGCTCAGCCCCAGCATTTT | CASGGPLAQPQHF
few | 16 | TRBJ1-4 | TRBD1 | TRBV7-9 | TGTGCCAGCAGCTCGACAGGGGACGCAACTAATGAAAAACTGTTTTTT | CASSSTGDATNEKLFF